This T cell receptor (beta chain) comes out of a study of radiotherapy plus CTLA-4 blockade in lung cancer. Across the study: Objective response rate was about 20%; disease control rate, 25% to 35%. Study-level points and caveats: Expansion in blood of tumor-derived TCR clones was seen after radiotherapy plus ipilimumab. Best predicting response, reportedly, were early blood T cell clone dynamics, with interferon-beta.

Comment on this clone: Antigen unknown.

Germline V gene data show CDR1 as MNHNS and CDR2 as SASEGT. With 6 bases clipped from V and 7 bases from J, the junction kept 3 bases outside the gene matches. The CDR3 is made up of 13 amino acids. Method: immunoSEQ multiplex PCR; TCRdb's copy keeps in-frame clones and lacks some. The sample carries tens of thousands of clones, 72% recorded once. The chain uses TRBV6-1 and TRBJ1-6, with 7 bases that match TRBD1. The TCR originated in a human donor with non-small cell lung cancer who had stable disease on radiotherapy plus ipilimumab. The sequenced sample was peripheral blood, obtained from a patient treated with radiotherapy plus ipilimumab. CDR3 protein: CASRFRGNSPLHF. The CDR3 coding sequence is TGTGCCAGCAGGTTCAGGGGGAATTCACCCCTCCACTTT.